This T cell receptor beta chain was profiled in a study of cytotoxic CD8 clonotypes in ibrutinib-treated CLL. About this clone: One end of the junction varies from germline; a read error may be responsible.

The CDR3 sequence is 14 residues long. The germline CDR1 and CDR2 sequences are SGHRS and YFSETQ. Measured with immunoSEQ multiplex PCR; TCRdb has only the in-frame clones, and not every one. Of approximately 210,000 clones in the sample, around 72% were seen once. The input for sequencing was PBMCs, taken after 24 months of ibrutinib treatment. This clonotype was obtained from a human donor with chronic lymphocytic leukemia. V and J are TRBV5-1 and TRBJ2-7; TRBD1 is a possible D gene (6 bases). DNA of the CDR3: TGCGCCAGCAGCCAGGACAGCCCTCTCTACAAGCAGTACTTC. It codes for CASSQDSPLYKQYF.